Listed below are T cell receptor beta chains from one sample, sequenced in a study of CD8 T cells in ankylosing spondylitis. TCRdb re-called the 5' RACE reads through MiXCR, storing one row per CDR3 protein. The data contain 250,000 or so distinct CDR3 sequences, about 20% of them singletons. The sequenced material came from blood, either unsorted or a sorted T cell fraction (not recorded which). The receptors derive from a male donor with ankylosing spondylitis or in good health (not recorded which). The CDR3 runs from the conserved cysteine through the conserved F or W. The D gene is left open where the match is weak. Some rows have no size entry. The others give once, few or many, or a class for an expanded clone.

TRBJ2-1 TRBV7-9 12 NA NA TGTGCCAGCAGTCCCGCGAGGATTGAGCAGTTCTTC CASSPARIEQFF
TRBJ1-2 TRBV25-1 13 NA few TGTGCCAGCAGGGCCGGGGGGGTAAGGGGCTACACCTTC CASRAGGVRGYTF
TRBJ2-2 TRBV29-1 14 NA NA TGCAGCGTTGAAGAAATAGGTGGCACCGGGGAGCTGTTTTTT CSVEEIGGTGELFF
TRBJ1-5 TRBV4-3 15 NA few TGCGCCAGCAGCCAAGAGATATTTGGCAATCAGCCCCAGCATTTT CASSQEIFGNQPQHF
TRBJ2-7 TRBV4-1 17 TRBD2 NA TGCGCCAGCAGCCAAACGTCCGGGACTAGATTTGACTACGAGCAGTACTTC CASSQTSGTRFDYEQYF
TRBJ2-1 TRBV29-1 10 NA few TGCAGCGTTATAGCCCATGAGCAGTTCTTC CSVIAHEQFF
TRBJ2-1 TRBV7-9 16 NA NA TGTGCCAGCAGCCCCGGACAAACGAGCTCCTACAATGAGCAGTTCTTC CASSPGQTSSYNEQFF
TRBJ2-7 TRBV4-2 18 TRBD2 NA TGTGCCAGCAGCCAAGAGCTTATACTAGCGGGAGGATCCTACGAGCAGTACTTC CASSQELILAGGSYEQYF
TRBJ2-7 TRBV12-3/TRBV12-4 14 NA many TGTGCCAGCAGTCCTCTTAAGTCAGCCTACGAGCAGTACTTC CASSPLKSAYEQYF
TRBJ2-7 TRBV27 15 TRBD2 few TGTGCCAGCGGACCGGCTAGCGGGAGGGGATACGAGCAGTACTTC CASGPASGRGYEQYF
TRBJ2-2 TRBV4-3 16 NA NA TGCGCCAGCAGCCAAGATCCGGCAGAGCCTGGCGGGGAGCTGTTTTTT CASSQDPAEPGGELFF
TRBJ2-1 TRBV5-1 15 TRBD1 NA TGCGCCAGCAGCTTGTCCGGGACAGGGGGGAATGAGCAGTTCTTC CASSLSGTGGNEQFF
TRBJ2-3 TRBV5-1 16 TRBD1 NA TGCGCCAGCAGCCAGGGACAGGGTACCCTCACAGATACGCAGTATTTT CASSQGQGTLTDTQYF
TRBJ2-7 TRBV29-1 14 TRBD2 few TGCAGCGTTGACGGACTAGCGGAAACCTACGAGCAGTACTTC CSVDGLAETYEQYF
TRBJ2-1 TRBV29-1 13 NA many TGCAGCGTTCAATACGGGAGCTACAATGAGCAGTTCTTC CSVQYGSYNEQFF
TRBJ2-5 TRBV4-1 14 NA NA TGCGCCAGCTCTCCATGGGGCAGGGAAGAGACCCAGTACTTC CASSPWGREETQYF
TRBJ2-1 TRBV29-1 15 TRBD2 NA TGCAGCGTTGAACTAGCGGGAGGCTCCTACAATGAGCAGTTCTTC CSVELAGGSYNEQFF
TRBJ2-2 TRBV12-3/TRBV12-4 14 NA NA TGTGCCAGCAGTTACGTCTTTAACACCGGGGAGCTGTTTTTT CASSYVFNTGELFF
TRBJ2-7 TRBV12-3/TRBV12-4 16 NA few TGTGCCAGCAGTTTAGCTAGTTTAGGTGGGGCCTACGAGCAGTACTTC CASSLASLGGAYEQYF
TRBJ2-7 TRBV14 17 NA NA TGTGCCAGCAGCCAAGCTACCGGGACACAAAGCTCCTACGAGCAGTACTTC CASSQATGTQSSYEQYF
TRBJ1-1 TRBV24-1 14 NA NA TGTGCCACCAGTGATGTCAGAAACCCCACTGAAGCTTTCTTT CATSDVRNPTEAFF
TRBJ2-2 TRBV4-2 14 TRBD1 NA TGTGCCAGCAGCCCGGGACAGGATACCGGGGAGCTGTTTTTT CASSPGQDTGELFF
TRBJ2-1 TRBV5-1 14 NA NA TGCGCCAGCAGCCCCGGCAGACTGAGCAATGAGCAGTTCTTC CASSPGRLSNEQFF
TRBJ1-2 TRBV5-1 13 NA NA TGCGCCAGCAGCCCCAGCCCGGGGGAGGGCTACACCTTC CASSPSPGEGYTF
TRBJ2-7 TRBV4-2 16 TRBD2 NA TGTGCCAGCAGCCGCACCGGGACTAGCGGGAGGGACGAGCAGTACTTC CASSRTGTSGRDEQYF
TRBJ2-1 TRBV9 14 TRBD2 many TGTGCCAGCAGCGTCGGCGGGAGCTACAATGAGCAGTTCTTC CASSVGGSYNEQFF
TRBJ2-7 TRBV6-2/TRBV6-3 14 NA NA TGTGCCAGCAGTTACCCAGGGGTGAGGAACGAGCAGTACTTC CASSYPGVRNEQYF
TRBJ2-2 TRBV20-1 15 TRBD2 few TGCAGTGCTAGCATGACTAGCGGCTACACCGGGGAGCTGTTTTTT CSASMTSGYTGELFF
TRBJ2-6 TRBV10-3 14 NA many TGTGCCATCCAAGCCAGCTCTGGGGCCAACGTCCTGACTTTC CAIQASSGANVLTF
TRBJ2-2 TRBV18 16 NA once TGTGCCAGCTCACCATTGACGGGGGCGAACACCGGGGAGCTGTTTTTT CASSPLTGANTGELFF
TRBJ2-1 TRBV7-8 17 TRBD1 few TGTGCCAGCAGCTTATTTGGGACAGGGGGCAGCCGCAATGAGCAGTTCTTC CASSLFGTGGSRNEQFF
TRBJ2-7 TRBV7-9 13 NA few TGTGCCAGCACCGACCTTAAAACAGGGAAGCAGTACTTC CASTDLKTGKQYF
TRBJ2-2 TRBV6-2/TRBV6-3 13 NA many TGTGCCAGCAGTTACCCCTTCGGTTGGGAGCTGTTTTTT CASSYPFGWELFF
TRBJ2-1 TRBV29-1 17 TRBD2 few TGCAGCGCCTGCGAACTAGCGGGGTCGAGCTCCTACAATGAGCAGTTCTTC CSACELAGSSSYNEQFF
TRBJ1-2 TRBV12-3/TRBV12-4 15 NA few TGTGCCAGCAGTCCACCTCTACTAGGGGGGCATGGCTACACCTTC CASSPPLLGGHGYTF
TRBJ2-3 TRBV7-6 16 TRBD2 few TGTGCCAGCAGCCCTCATCTTAGCGGGAGGACAGATACGCAGTATTTT CASSPHLSGRTDTQYF
TRBJ1-1 TRBV19 14 NA few TGTGCCAGTAGTATAGTGGTCCGGGGAGCTGAAGCTTTCTTT CASSIVVRGAEAFF